The entry below gives a single T cell receptor beta chain sequence along with its context. The target antigen is unknown. This sample stems from a study of cytomegalovirus exposure and HLA in healthy donors. The wider study: An earlier analysis identified more than 95 million unique TCR beta sequences in approximately 190 million T cells. The study's findings and limits: TCR beta sequences numbering fewer than 20,000 were associated with HLA alleles at 0.05 false discovery rate in a later analysis. A later analysis found that most CMV-associated TCR beta chains appeared HLA-restricted. Segments of the TCR beta V type were, in most cases, productive about 87% or about 30% of the time in an earlier analysis.

J lost 5 bases, V lost 6 bases, and 5 bases had no gene match. Per the germline V gene, CDR1 is LGHNT and CDR2 is FRNRAP. CDR3 length: 15 amino acids. Use of 60 Vbeta and 13 Jbeta primers characterized the PCR. Using immunoSEQ multiplex PCR, the repertoire was profiled, and TCRdb retains in-frame clones only, with some absent. In all, the sample yields 180,000 or so clones. Specimen: PBMCs. The V call is TRBV12-5, the J call TRBJ2-2; TRBD1 agrees at 11 bases. This TCR came from a woman between 18 and 29 years old in good health and CMV-seropositive. The CDR3 is CASGPGQGETGELFF. CDR3 sequence (DNA): TGTGCTAGTGGGCCGGGACAGGGGGAAACCGGGGAGCTGTTTTTT.